Listed below are T cell receptor beta chains from one sample, sequenced in a study of cytomegalovirus exposure and HLA in healthy donors. Sequenced by immunoSEQ multiplex PCR; TCRdb stores in-frame clones only, minus some. The sample has some 130,000 clones, 80% to 90% seen once. Sequencing was carried out using PBMCs. These receptor sequences come from a man younger than 35 in good health and CMV-seronegative. The CDR3 runs from the conserved cysteine through the conserved F or W. The D gene is left open where the match is weak. For some rows the clone size is stated as once, few or many, or as a class when expanded; others skip it.

d_call: TRBD2; v_call: TRBV28; clone_size: few; j_call: TRBJ2-3; cdr3_aa: CASTASGLATDTQYF; cdr3_nt: TGTGCCAGCACCGCTTCGGGACTAGCAACAGATACGCAGTATTTT
d_call: -; v_call: TRBV7-2; clone_size: -; j_call: TRBJ2-1; cdr3_aa: CASSLERVSYNEQFF; cdr3_nt: TGTGCCAGCAGCTTAGAGCGGGTATCCTACAATGAGCAGTTCTTC
d_call: TRBD2; v_call: TRBV10-1; clone_size: -; j_call: TRBJ2-7; cdr3_aa: CASSESTSGKYEQYF; cdr3_nt: TGCGCCAGCAGTGAGAGTACTAGCGGGAAATACGAGCAGTACTTC
d_call: TRBD1; v_call: TRBV4-3; clone_size: -; j_call: TRBJ1-5; cdr3_aa: CASSPDREGYQPQHF; cdr3_nt: TGCGCCAGCAGCCCGGACAGGGAGGGGTATCAGCCCCAGCATTTT
d_call: TRBD2; v_call: TRBV27; clone_size: -; j_call: TRBJ2-1; cdr3_aa: CASSFGIAGGRGEQFF; cdr3_nt: TGTGCCAGCAGTTTCGGGATAGCGGGAGGTCGAGGTGAGCAGTTCTTC
d_call: TRBD2; v_call: TRBV11-2; clone_size: -; j_call: TRBJ2-2; cdr3_aa: CASSRIREGTGELFF; cdr3_nt: TGTGCCAGCAGCCGTATCCGGGAGGGCACCGGGGAGCTGTTTTTT
d_call: TRBD2; v_call: TRBV5-1; clone_size: -; j_call: TRBJ2-1; cdr3_aa: CASSSGLAGGREQFF; cdr3_nt: TGCGCCAGCAGCTCAGGACTAGCGGGAGGGCGGGAGCAGTTCTTC
d_call: -; v_call: TRBV5-1; clone_size: once; j_call: TRBJ1-2; cdr3_aa: CASSSPGAAGYTF; cdr3_nt: TGCGCCAGCAGCTCACCCGGCGCGGCTGGCTACACCTTC
d_call: TRBD2; v_call: TRBV6-1; clone_size: -; j_call: TRBJ2-2; cdr3_aa: CASGAGGETGELFF; cdr3_nt: TGTGCCAGTGGAGCGGGGGGCGAGACCGGGGAGCTGTTTTTT
d_call: TRBD2; v_call: TRBV19; clone_size: -; j_call: TRBJ2-1; cdr3_aa: CASSTPNLAGHNEQFF; cdr3_nt: TGTGCCAGTAGTACTCCCAATCTAGCGGGGCACAATGAGCAGTTCTTC
d_call: TRBD1; v_call: TRBV5-4; clone_size: few; j_call: TRBJ2-1; cdr3_aa: CASSLERDRGGEQFF; cdr3_nt: TGTGCCAGCAGCTTGGAACGGGACAGGGGAGGAGAGCAGTTCTTC
d_call: TRBD2; v_call: TRBV28; clone_size: few; j_call: TRBJ2-5; cdr3_aa: CASRPGRDLETQYF; cdr3_nt: TGTGCCAGCCGTCCAGGGAGGGATTTGGAGACCCAGTACTTC
d_call: -; v_call: TRBV2; clone_size: -; j_call: TRBJ2-2; cdr3_aa: CASSDRGTANTGELFF; cdr3_nt: TGTGCCAGCAGTGACCGCGGGACAGCGAACACCGGGGAGCTGTTTTTT
d_call: TRBD1; v_call: TRBV28; clone_size: -; j_call: TRBJ2-6; cdr3_aa: CASNHATGLSGANVLTF; cdr3_nt: TGTGCCAGCAACCACGCGACAGGGCTCTCTGGGGCCAACGTCCTGACTTTC